This record concerns one T cell receptor (beta chain) sequence. As yet, its antigen is unknown. A clone one base away is much larger, so this may be a read error. The CDR3 covers 13 residues. Germline CDR1 LNHDA, CDR2 SQIVND (reference sequence). Time point meaning: newly diagnosed GD, antithyroid drugs for less than 3 months. Extracted PBMC RNA gave rise to the TCR library. This record comes from a study of regulatory T cells in long-lasting Graves disease. Study details: Freshly diagnosed Graves' patients had used antithyroid drugs for under 3 months.

With iRepertoire HTBI primers and Arm-PCR of CDR3 regions, TCR beta libraries were built. TCRdb ran MiXCR on the multiplex PCR reads and lists one entry per CDR3 protein. Of about 240,000 distinct CDR3 sequences detected, over 20% appear once; the ten largest clones hold 14%. The study's findings and limits: Authors noted too few samples as a limitation. The number of shared public clonotypes was higher in persistent patients (more than 2,500) than new patients (around 960).

The genes are TRBV19 and TRBJ2-1, with D tentatively TRBD2 (6 bases). The clonotype comes from a female donor with Graves disease. This sample comprised peripheral blood mononuclear cells (PBMCs), obtained at new diagnosis, from a patient treated with antithyroid drugs. CDR3 residues: CAGSIAGGGEQFF. The CDR3 nucleotides are TGTGCCGGTAGTATAGCCGGGGGTGGCGAGCAGTTCTTC.